This TCR beta chain came from a study of T-cell reconstitution after alpha-beta-depleted transplantation in children (dated by TCRdb to 2016 to 2017). As for the study more broadly: Using TCR repertoire profiling, the study quantitatively followed how T-cell immune reconstitution unfolded in children after TCRalphabeta/CD19-depleted allogeneic hematopoietic cell transplantation. Overall study outcomes, separate from this receptor: Hyperexpanded clone frequencies declined over subsequent months; after one year, T-cell counts and TCRbeta diversity were mostly attributed to newly produced T cells. The high TCRbeta diversity at day 60 in some patients was ascribed to recipient T cells and intrathymic progenitors that had survived conditioning. The apparently early alphabetaT-cell count recovery about two months after transplant was reportedly dependent on only several hundred rapidly expanded clones derived from non-depleted graft cells.

The treatment or condition label corresponds to: allogeneic hematopoietic cell transplantation with graft depleted of TCRalphabeta T cells and CD19 B cells. The children who served as transplant recipients had been given grafts of TCRalphabeta/CD19-depleted allogeneic hematopoietic cells. A remark on this clonotype: What this receptor recognizes is not known. Within one base of it there is no much larger clone, and no base qualities were kept.

The library was prepared using PCR. The sequencer listed for this sample is Illumina HiSeq 2500. TCR library preparation used molecular barcoding, with unique molecular identifiers applied to normalize quantification of the TCRbeta repertoire. In TCRdb, the public reads were trimmed at Q25 with fastp and aligned with MiXCR, with productive beta chains retained. CDR3 protein sequences are deduplicated, and each keeps its most common genes and DNA. This sample comprises around 700,000 distinct CDR3 sequences, around 13% of them detected only once. The leading ten clones occupy 0.79% of the sample. The clonotype originates from a girl aged 2 to 9 with congenital amegakaryocytic thrombocytopenia, due to receive a stem cell transplant. Material: PBMCs, obtained before TCRalphabeta/CD19-depleted stem cell transplant.

The CDR3 protein is CASSSTRISGKGDYEQYF. The DNA sequence is as follows: TGTGCCAGCAGCTCGACACGAATTAGCGGGAAAGGAGACTACGAGCAGTACTTC. The V and J segments used are TRBV11-1 and TRBJ2-7; TRBD2 fits 8 bases in the junction. CDR1 and CDR2 are read off the germline V gene (reference sequence) as SGHAT and FQDESV. Trimming leaves V shorter by 4 bases and J shorter by 3 bases, with the junction holding 17 bases beyond the gene matches. Inclusive of the bounding cysteine and phenylalanine, the CDR3 is 18 residues long. CDR3 DNA only is kept here, 54 bases in frame from base 1.